The clone carrying this TCR beta chain was picked up a small number of times. Antigen unknown. The sample is drawn from a study of shared clonotypes between healthy human individuals. Study at large: Donor composition was two women and a few men, aged 18 to 49.

The junction had 6 bases not matched to a gene; V was cut back by 2 bases and J by 6 bases. The CDR3 runs 15 residues. Germline V gives CDR1 MDHEN, CDR2 SYDVKM. Replicate sorted-subset PCRs were loaded with 150 to 250 ng DNA, 31,000 or so T cell genomes. The repertoire was sequenced with immunoSEQ multiplex PCR; TCRdb's copy has only in-frame clones and lacks some. This sample has 600,000 to 800,000 clones; approximately 72% occur once, and the top ten carry under 2%. Whole-study results and caveats: Researchers found naive subsets generally carried larger estimated richness than memory subsets.

The sequenced sample was memory CD4+ T cells sorted from blood. Subset defined: CD45RA-negative fraction. The gene calls are TRBV28 and TRBJ1-2, with TRBD1 identical over 10 bases. The receptor was isolated from a woman younger than 45 in good health. CDR3 DNA: TGTGCCAGCAGTTTAGGGGGACAGGGGTTTGATGGCTACACCTTC. It codes for CASSLGGQGFDGYTF.